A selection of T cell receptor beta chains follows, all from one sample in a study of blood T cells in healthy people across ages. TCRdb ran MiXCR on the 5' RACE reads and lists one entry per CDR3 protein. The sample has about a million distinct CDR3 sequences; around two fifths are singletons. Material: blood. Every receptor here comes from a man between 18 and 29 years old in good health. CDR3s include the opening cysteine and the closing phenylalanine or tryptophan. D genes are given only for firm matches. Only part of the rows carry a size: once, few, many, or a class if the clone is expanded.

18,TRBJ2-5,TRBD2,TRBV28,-,CASSLGLAGGPYQETQYF,TGTGCCAGCAGTCTGGGACTAGCGGGGGGACCGTACCAAGAGACCCAGTACTTC
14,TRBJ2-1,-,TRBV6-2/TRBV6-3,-,CASSQPTSWNEQFF,TGTGCCAGCAGCCAACCCACTAGCTGGAATGAGCAGTTCTTC
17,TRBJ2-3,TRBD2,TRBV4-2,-,CASSQDGRGGRGDTQYF,TGTGCCAGCAGCCAAGATGGGCGCGGGGGGCGCGGAGATACGCAGTATTTT
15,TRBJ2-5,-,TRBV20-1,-,CSARDPGPTKETQYF,TGCAGTGCTAGAGATCCGGGCCCCACTAAAGAGACCCAGTACTTC
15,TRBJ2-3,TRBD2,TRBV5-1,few,CASSLEAGGLDTQYF,TGCGCCAGCAGCTTGGAAGCGGGGGGGCTAGATACGCAGTATTTT
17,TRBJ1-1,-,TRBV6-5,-,CASSYSNSIWVNTEAFF,TGTGCCAGCAGTTACTCGAACTCAATCTGGGTTAACACTGAAGCTTTCTTT
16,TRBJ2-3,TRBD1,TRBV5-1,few,CASSLGVNRGTDTQYF,TGCGCCAGCAGCTTGGGGGTCAACAGGGGTACAGATACGCAGTATTTT
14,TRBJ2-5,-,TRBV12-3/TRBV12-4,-,CATTFGGPQETQYF,TGTGCCACGACCTTCGGGGGGCCCCAAGAGACCCAGTACTTC
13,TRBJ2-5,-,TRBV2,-,CASSDSRGGTQYF,TGTGCCAGCAGTGATAGCAGGGGAGGAACCCAGTACTTC
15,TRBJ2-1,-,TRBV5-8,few,CASSLGQFGGNEQFF,TGTGCCAGCAGCTTGGGACAGTTTGGTGGGAATGAGCAGTTCTTC
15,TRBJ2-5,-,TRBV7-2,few,CASSLLRDIQETQYF,TGTGCCAGCAGCTTACTCCGGGACATCCAAGAGACCCAGTACTTC
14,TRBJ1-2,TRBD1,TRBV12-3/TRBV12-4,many,CASRTATGPYGYTF,TGTGCCAGCCGGACCGCGACAGGGCCCTATGGCTACACCTTC
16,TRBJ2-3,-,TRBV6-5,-,CASKLLAEGRTDTQYF,TGTGCCAGCAAGTTACTTGCGGAGGGACGCACAGATACGCAGTATTTT
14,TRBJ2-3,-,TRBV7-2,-,CASSPVLGLNTQYF,TGTGCCAGCAGCCCAGTCCTGGGCTTAAATACGCAGTATTTT
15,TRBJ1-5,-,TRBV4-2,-,CASSQRRGPGQPQHF,TGTGCCAGCAGCCAGAGACGGGGGCCGGGTCAGCCCCAGCATTTT
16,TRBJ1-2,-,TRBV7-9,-,CASSSETHRPYYGYTF,TGTGCCAGCAGCTCGGAGACTCACCGTCCATACTATGGCTACACCTTC
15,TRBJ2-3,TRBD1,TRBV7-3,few,CASSDPGQGTDTQYF,TGTGCCAGCAGCGATCCGGGACAGGGCACAGATACGCAGTATTTT
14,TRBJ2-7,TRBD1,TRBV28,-,CASSLTGGKDEQYF,TGTGCCAGCAGTCTGACAGGGGGCAAGGACGAGCAGTACTTC
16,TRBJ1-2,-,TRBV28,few,CASSLEGGRINYGYTF,TGTGCCAGCAGTTTAGAGGGTGGGCGGATTAACTATGGCTACACCTTC
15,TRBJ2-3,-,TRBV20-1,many,CSADDLWSLSDTQYF,TGCAGTGCCGACGACTTGTGGAGCTTGTCAGATACGCAGTATTTT
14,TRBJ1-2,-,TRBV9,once,CASSAPDRSYGYTF,TGTGCCAGCAGCGCCCCAGACAGATCCTATGGCTACACCTTC
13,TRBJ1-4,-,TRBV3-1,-,CASSATEDEKLFF,TGTGCCAGCAGCGCAACAGAAGATGAAAAACTGTTTTTT
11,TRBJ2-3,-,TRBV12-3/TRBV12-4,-,CASSVREVEYF,TGTGCCAGCAGTGTCAGGGAAGTGGAGTATTTT
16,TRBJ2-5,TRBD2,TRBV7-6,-,CASSSRTSGGTETQYF,TGTGCCAGCAGCTCTCGGACTAGCGGGGGGACCGAGACCCAGTACTTC
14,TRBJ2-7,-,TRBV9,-,CASSEGGRYYEQYF,TGTGCCAGCAGCGAAGGGGGACGGTACTACGAGCAGTACTTC
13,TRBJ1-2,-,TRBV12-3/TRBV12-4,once,CASTLDSLYGYTF,TGTGCCAGCACCCTGGACAGTCTCTATGGCTACACCTTC
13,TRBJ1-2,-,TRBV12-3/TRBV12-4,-,CASRAGGVDGYTF,TGTGCCAGCAGAGCGGGGGGCGTCGATGGCTACACCTTC
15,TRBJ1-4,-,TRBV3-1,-,CASSQDWDGNEKLFF,TGTGCCAGCAGCCAAGATTGGGACGGTAATGAAAAACTGTTTTTT
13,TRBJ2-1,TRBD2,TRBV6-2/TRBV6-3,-,CASKLAGPNEQFF,TGTGCCAGTAAACTAGCGGGGCCCAATGAGCAGTTCTTC